The rows below give T cell receptor beta chains drawn from one sample of a study of blood T cell repertoires in COVID-19. Using immunoSEQ multiplex PCR, the repertoire was profiled, and TCRdb retains in-frame clones only, with some absent. The data show approximately 230,000 clones, just over 85% seen once. The sample taken for sequencing was peripheral blood. The receptors were gathered from a man aged 25-40 years who had recovered from COVID-19. CDR3s include the opening cysteine and the closing phenylalanine or tryptophan. A D gene is named only where the DNA matches it firmly. Clone size appears in some rows only: once, few, many, or a class for an expanded clone.

TRBJ1-2,-,-,TRBV18,CASSRTQGNYGYTF,TGTGCCAGCTCACGTACACAGGGTAACTATGGCTACACCTTC
TRBJ1-2,-,once,TRBV7-9,CASSLVQGTYGYTF,TGTGCCAGCAGCTTAGTGCAGGGAACCTATGGCTACACCTTC
TRBJ1-6,-,-,TRBV7-8,CASSSGGDSPLHF,TGTGCCAGCAGCTCCGGGGGGGATTCACCCCTCCACTTT
TRBJ1-1,TRBD1,-,TRBV19,CASSIQGLNTEAFF,TGTGCCAGTAGCATACAGGGGTTGAACACTGAAGCTTTCTTT
TRBJ1-1,TRBD1,-,TRBV6-2/TRBV6-3,CASSSWSGQGAVSTEAFF,TGTGCCAGCAGTTCCTGGTCGGGACAGGGGGCGGTTTCAACTGAAGCTTTCTTT
TRBJ1-1,TRBD1,once,TRBV29-1,CSVLGQANTEAFF,TGCAGCGTCCTCGGACAGGCGAACACTGAAGCTTTCTTT
TRBJ1-5,-,-,TRBV5-1,CASSLGYSNQPQHF,TGCGCCAGCAGCTTGGGCTATAGCAATCAGCCCCAGCATTTT
TRBJ2-1,TRBD2,-,TRBV7-2,CASSHGLAGGPEQFF,TGTGCCAGCAGCCATGGACTAGCGGGGGGGCCAGAGCAGTTCTTC
TRBJ2-5,-,-,TRBV6-5,CASSYQGGWVETQYF,TGTGCCAGCAGTTACCAGGGCGGTTGGGTAGAGACCCAGTACTTC
TRBJ1-1,TRBD1,-,TRBV7-8,CASSLSRQGYTEAFF,TGTGCCAGCAGCTTATCGAGACAGGGGTACACTGAAGCTTTCTTT
TRBJ1-4,-,-,TRBV21-1,CASSKGHPLEKLFF,TGTGCCAGCAGCAAAGGGCATCCCTTAGAAAAACTGTTTTTT
TRBJ2-7,TRBD1,-,TRBV11-2,CASSSVTGLRVGQYF,TGTGCCAGCAGCTCCGTGACAGGGCTTCGGGTAGGGCAGTACTTC
TRBJ1-2,-,-,TRBV14,CASSQVRRQGGYTF,TGTGCCAGCAGCCAAGTGAGGCGTCAGGGTGGCTACACCTTC
TRBJ2-5,-,-,TRBV2,CAPTGIKETQYF,TGTGCCCCAACAGGGATTAAAGAGACCCAGTACTTC
TRBJ2-2,TRBD2,-,TRBV5-1,CASSSLGGGSTGELFF,TGCGCCAGCAGTTCCCTTGGGGGGGGAAGCACCGGGGAGCTGTTTTTT
TRBJ2-6,-,-,TRBV12-5,CASGLTPGANVLTF,TGTGCTAGTGGTTTGACTCCTGGGGCCAACGTCCTGACTTTC
TRBJ1-2,TRBD1,-,TRBV7-2,CASSPGDRVRGYTF,TGTGCCAGCAGCCCGGGAGACAGGGTACGGGGCTACACCTTC
TRBJ2-7,-,-,TRBV7-2,CASSLPIPWAEQYF,TGTGCCAGCAGCTTACCGATACCTTGGGCCGAGCAGTACTTC
TRBJ1-5,TRBD1,once,TRBV27,CASSSRTGAYQPQHF,TGTGCCAGCAGTTCACGGACAGGGGCGTATCAGCCCCAGCATTTT
TRBJ2-2,TRBD1,few,TRBV7-2,CASSLQGAFLAGELFF,TGTGCCAGCAGCTTACAGGGGGCGTTTTTGGCCGGGGAGCTGTTTTTT
TRBJ2-7,-,-,TRBV7-2,CASSLGHSAGEQYF,TGTGCCAGCAGCTTGGGACACTCGGCTGGCGAGCAGTACTTC
TRBJ2-5,-,-,TRBV4-1,CASSQERGHETQYF,TGCGCCAGCAGCCAAGAGCGGGGTCATGAGACCCAGTACTTC
TRBJ1-1,-,-,TRBV25-1,CASCTVGTEAFF,TGTGCCAGCTGCACAGTGGGCACTGAAGCTTTCTTT
TRBJ1-6,-,-,TRBV18,CASSPVAGYNSPLHF,TGTGCCAGCTCACCAGTGGCAGGATATAATTCACCCCTCCACTTT
TRBJ2-1,-,-,TRBV11-2,CASSSLEGRGGNEQFF,TGTGCCAGCAGCTCCCTAGAGGGCAGGGGCGGCAATGAGCAGTTCTTC
TRBJ2-1,TRBD1,-,TRBV29-1,CSVVTGAAVDNEQFF,TGCAGCGTTGTGACAGGGGCTGCAGTGGACAATGAGCAGTTCTTC
TRBJ2-1,TRBD2,-,TRBV5-6,CASSLVASGLDPHDGQFF,TGTGCCAGCAGCTTGGTAGCTAGCGGGCTCGACCCTCACGATGGGCAGTTCTTC
TRBJ2-7,-,-,TRBV7-4,CASSSRPGGYF,TGTGCCAGCAGCAGTAGACCCGGGGGGTACTTC
TRBJ2-3,-,-,TRBV5-1,CASSLELSGPDTQYF,TGCGCCAGCAGCTTGGAATTAAGTGGCCCAGATACGCAGTATTTT
TRBJ2-5,-,few,TRBV6-5,CASSSLVTQYF,TGTGCCAGCAGTTCCCTAGTGACCCAGTACTTC
TRBJ1-2,TRBD1,-,TRBV13,CASSYRDRSHPNYGYTF,TGTGCCAGCAGCTACCGGGACAGGTCCCACCCGAACTATGGCTACACCTTC
TRBJ1-1,-,-,TRBV12-3/TRBV12-4,CASSLSGDTEAFF,TGTGCCAGCAGTTTATCGGGGGACACTGAAGCTTTCTTT
TRBJ2-2,TRBD2,-,TRBV2,CASSEARGGQTGELFF,TGTGCCAGCAGTGAAGCGCGCGGGGGGCAGACCGGGGAGCTGTTTTTT
TRBJ1-1,-,-,TRBV12-3/TRBV12-4,CASSSGGHTSAFF,TGTGCCAGCAGTTCGGGGGGGCACACGTCGGCTTTCTTT
TRBJ2-7,-,-,TRBV10-3,CAISESRTAYEQYF,TGTGCCATCAGTGAGTCCCGGACAGCCTACGAGCAGTACTTC
TRBJ1-1,-,-,TRBV3-1/TRBV3-2,CASSQVMGRDINTEAFF,TGTGCCAGCAGCCAAGTGATGGGTCGGGATATTAACACTGAAGCTTTCTTT
TRBJ1-1,TRBD1,-,TRBV19,CASSIPWTGNTEAFF,TGTGCCAGTAGTATTCCCTGGACAGGGAACACTGAAGCTTTCTTT
TRBJ1-2,TRBD1,-,TRBV7-8,CASSLTGTENEGYTF,TGTGCCAGCAGCTTAACCGGGACAGAAAACGAAGGCTACACCTTC
TRBJ1-2,-,-,TRBV27,CASSWQGYDGYTF,TGTGCCAGCAGTTGGCAGGGGTACGATGGCTACACCTTC
TRBJ1-2,-,-,TRBV19,CASSIVTGHDNYGYTF,TGTGCCAGTAGTATTGTAACAGGCCATGACAACTATGGCTACACCTTC
TRBJ2-2,-,once,TRBV2,CASRVADTGELFF,TGTGCCAGCAGGGTAGCCGACACCGGGGAGCTGTTTTTT
TRBJ1-6,-,-,TRBV20-1,CSAVIPPLHF,TGCAGTGCTGTAATTCCGCCCCTCCACTTT
TRBJ2-6,-,-,TRBV27,CASSRTPGPGANVLTF,TGTGCCAGCAGTCGGACCCCAGGGCCCGGGGCCAACGTCCTGACTTTC
TRBJ2-3,TRBD2,-,TRBV6-1,CASSAPGLAGAAIYTQYF,TGTGCCAGCAGTGCTCCGGGACTAGCGGGGGCAGCTATCTATACGCAGTATTTT
TRBJ1-1,-,-,TRBV18,CASSPTTDGGTEAFF,TGTGCCAGCTCACCAACCACAGATGGGGGGACTGAAGCTTTCTTT
TRBJ1-5,-,-,TRBV5-5,CASSLGGQGNQPQHF,TGTGCCAGCAGCTTGGGGGGGCAGGGAAATCAGCCCCAGCATTTT
TRBJ2-7,TRBD2,-,TRBV5-4,CASSLQRGRYEQYF,TGTGCCAGCAGCTTGCAGCGGGGGCGTTACGAGCAGTACTTC
TRBJ2-6,-,few,TRBV7-2,CASSPWPRSGANVLTF,TGTGCCAGCAGCCCGTGGCCTCGCTCTGGGGCCAACGTCCTGACTTTC
TRBJ2-3,TRBD2,once,TRBV5-1,CASSRTSGGAKTDTQYF,TGCGCCAGCAGCCGGACTAGCGGGGGGGCCAAGACAGATACGCAGTATTTT
TRBJ2-3,-,-,TRBV7-2,CASNHGGGSDTQYF,TGTGCCAGCAATCACGGAGGGGGCTCAGATACGCAGTATTTT
TRBJ1-5,TRBD1,-,TRBV19,CASSGNRGLAQHF,TGTGCCAGTAGCGGGAACAGGGGTCTGGCCCAGCATTTT
TRBJ1-4,-,-,TRBV19,CASTLPGGGYEGEKLFF,TGTGCCAGTACCCTCCCCGGCGGCGGATATGAAGGTGAAAAACTGTTTTTT
TRBJ1-1,TRBD1,-,TRBV11-2,CASSFWTGGDTEAFF,TGTGCCAGCAGCTTCTGGACAGGTGGGGACACTGAAGCTTTCTTT
TRBJ2-7,TRBD2,-,TRBV3-1/TRBV3-2,CASSQAYSGGEDEQYF,TGTGCCAGCAGCCAAGCGTACAGCGGGGGCGAGGACGAGCAGTACTTC
TRBJ2-7,-,-,TRBV9,CASSVDSGQGSYEQYF,TGTGCCAGCAGCGTAGATAGTGGTCAGGGCTCCTACGAGCAGTACTTC